What follows is one T cell receptor (beta chain) and its context. These data are taken from a study of blood T cell repertoires in COVID-19. Background on the study: PBMCs, B-cell-depleted T cells, or T cells provided the cDNA or gDNA that made up the material.

V lost 5 bases, J lost 1 base, and 14 bases lay in between. CDR1 and CDR2 (germline): SGHTA, FQGTGA. The CDR3 length is 15 residues. TCRdb keeps only in-frame clones here, not all; method: immunoSEQ multiplex PCR. The sample holds 15,000 to 20,000 clones; 85% are singletons and the top ten take about a third. The chain is built from TRBV7-3 and TRBJ2-5; possibly TRBD2 for D (5 bases). The sequence came from a human donor with active COVID-19. The donor label of this sample is uncertain. Source material: peripheral blood. For the CDR3, the DNA is TGTGCCAGCAGCCCTCAGGCGGGTCTCCAAGAGACCCAGTACTTC. Translation gives CASSPQAGLQETQYF. The whole variable domain, filled in from reference TRBV7-3 and TRBJ2-5, reads GAGVSQTPSNKVTEKGKYVELRCDPISGHTALYWYRQSLGQGPEFLIYFQGTGAADDSGLPNDRFFAVRPEGSVSTLKIQRTERGDSAVYLCASSPQAGLQETQYFGPGTRLLVL.